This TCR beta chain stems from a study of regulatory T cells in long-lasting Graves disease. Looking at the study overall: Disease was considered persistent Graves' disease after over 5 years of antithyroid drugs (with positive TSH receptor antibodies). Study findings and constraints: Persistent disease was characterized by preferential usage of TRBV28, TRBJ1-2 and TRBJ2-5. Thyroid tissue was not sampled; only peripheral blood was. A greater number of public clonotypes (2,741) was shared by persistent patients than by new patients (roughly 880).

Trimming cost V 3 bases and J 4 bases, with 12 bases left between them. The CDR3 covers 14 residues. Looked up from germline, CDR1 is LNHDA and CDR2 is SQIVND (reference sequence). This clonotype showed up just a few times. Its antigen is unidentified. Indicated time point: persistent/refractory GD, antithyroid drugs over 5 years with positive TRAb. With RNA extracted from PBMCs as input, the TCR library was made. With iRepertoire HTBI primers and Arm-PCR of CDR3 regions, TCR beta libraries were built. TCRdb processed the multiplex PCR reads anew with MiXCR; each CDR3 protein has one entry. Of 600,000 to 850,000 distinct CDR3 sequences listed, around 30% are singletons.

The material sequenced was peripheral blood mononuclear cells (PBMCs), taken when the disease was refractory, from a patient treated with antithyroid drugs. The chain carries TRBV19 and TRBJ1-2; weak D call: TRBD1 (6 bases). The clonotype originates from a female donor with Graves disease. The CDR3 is CASSIGGDTYGYTF. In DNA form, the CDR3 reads TGTGCCAGTAGTATTGGCGGGGACACCTATGGCTACACCTTC.